This T cell receptor beta chain was sequenced for a study of blood T cell repertoires in COVID-19. Study details: Samples representing acute and convalescent COVID-19 were sourced from the United States, Italy and Spain. Sources were T cells, B-cell-depleted T cells, or PBMCs; the material itself was cDNA or gDNA.

Original data processing: Reference gene primer amplification yielded estimated nucleated cell counts. Produced via immunoSEQ multiplex PCR; TCRdb's table is partial and in-frame only. V, J and clone size are those of that table, while D and trimming were read from the DNA. This table has under 55,000 clones, roughly 87% appearing once. Per the germline V gene, CDR1 is LNHDA and CDR2 is SQIVND (reference sequence). This CDR3 spans 16 amino acids. With 6 bases clipped from V and 7 bases from J, the junction kept 11 bases outside the gene matches. The origin of this receptor is a woman aged 80 or older with active COVID-19. Sequenced sample: peripheral blood. The rearrangement uses TRBV19 and TRBJ1-4, with 10 positions matching TRBD1. The CDR3 here is CASSSLDRGQSEKLFF. CDR3 bases: TGTGCCAGTAGCTCCCTAGACAGGGGGCAGAGTGAAAAACTGTTTTTT.